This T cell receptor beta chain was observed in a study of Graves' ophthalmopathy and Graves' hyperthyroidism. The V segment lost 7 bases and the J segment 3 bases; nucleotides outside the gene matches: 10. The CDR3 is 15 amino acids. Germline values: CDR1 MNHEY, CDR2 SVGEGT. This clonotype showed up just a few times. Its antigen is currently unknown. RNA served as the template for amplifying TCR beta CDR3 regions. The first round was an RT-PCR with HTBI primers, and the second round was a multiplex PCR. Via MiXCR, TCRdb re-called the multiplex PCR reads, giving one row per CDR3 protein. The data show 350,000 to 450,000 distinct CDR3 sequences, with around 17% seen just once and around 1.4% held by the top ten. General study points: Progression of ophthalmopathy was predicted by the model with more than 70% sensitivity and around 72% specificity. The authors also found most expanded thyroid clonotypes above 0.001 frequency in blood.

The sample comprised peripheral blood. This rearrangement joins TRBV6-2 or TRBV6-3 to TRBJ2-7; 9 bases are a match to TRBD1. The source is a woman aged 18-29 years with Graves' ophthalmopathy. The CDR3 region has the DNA TGTGCCAGCACCGGGGGGACAGGGTCCATCTACGAGCAGTACTTC. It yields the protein CASTGGTGSIYEQYF.